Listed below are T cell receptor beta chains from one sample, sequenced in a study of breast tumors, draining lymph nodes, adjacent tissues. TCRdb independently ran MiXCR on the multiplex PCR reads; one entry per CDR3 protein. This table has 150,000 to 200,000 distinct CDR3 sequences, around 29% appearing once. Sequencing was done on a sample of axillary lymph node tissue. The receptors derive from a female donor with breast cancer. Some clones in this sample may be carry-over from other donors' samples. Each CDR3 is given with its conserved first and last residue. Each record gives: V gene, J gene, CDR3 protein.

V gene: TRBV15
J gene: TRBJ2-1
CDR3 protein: CATSRESGDYNEQFF

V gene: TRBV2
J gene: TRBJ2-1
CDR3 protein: CASSATTYNEQFF

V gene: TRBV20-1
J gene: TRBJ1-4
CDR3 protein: CSATRGGNEKLFF

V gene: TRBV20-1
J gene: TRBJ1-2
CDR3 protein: CSARELGGYAYTF

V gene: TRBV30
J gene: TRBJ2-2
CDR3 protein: CAWSWGRTGELFF

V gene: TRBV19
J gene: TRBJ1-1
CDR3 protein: CASSKWRNTEAFF

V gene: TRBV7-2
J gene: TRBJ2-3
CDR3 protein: CASSPPPSTDTQYF

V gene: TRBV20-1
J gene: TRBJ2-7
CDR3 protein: CSAFPGQEASEKQYF

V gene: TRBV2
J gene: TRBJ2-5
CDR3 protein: CASSPEGLAGVETQYF

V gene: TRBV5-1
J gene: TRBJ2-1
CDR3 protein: CASSWSGLAGGSSYNEQFF

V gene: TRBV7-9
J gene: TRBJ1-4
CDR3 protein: CASSLNAGPNEKLFF

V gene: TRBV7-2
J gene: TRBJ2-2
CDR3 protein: CASSFRGGLNTGELFF

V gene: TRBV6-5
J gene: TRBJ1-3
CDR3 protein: CASSFDRGSENTIYF

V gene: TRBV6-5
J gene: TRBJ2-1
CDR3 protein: CASSTPTRDRYNEQFF

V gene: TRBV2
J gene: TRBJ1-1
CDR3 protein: CASSETKVDTEAFF

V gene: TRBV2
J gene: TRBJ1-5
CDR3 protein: CASRYGTRNQPQHF

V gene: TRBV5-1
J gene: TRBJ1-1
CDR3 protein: CASSRTGEGATEAFF

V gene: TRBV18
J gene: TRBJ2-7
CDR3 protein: CASSPGHSTSSYGQYF

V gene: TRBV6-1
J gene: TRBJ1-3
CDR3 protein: CASRASSGDTIYF

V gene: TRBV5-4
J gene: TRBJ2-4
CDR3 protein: CASSLEGTRAKNIQYF

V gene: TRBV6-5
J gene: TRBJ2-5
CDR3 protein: CASSQQGTTGETQYF

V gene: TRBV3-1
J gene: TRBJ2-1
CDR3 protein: CASGRRLNEQFF

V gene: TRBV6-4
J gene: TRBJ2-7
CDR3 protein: CASSLRQALSYEQYF

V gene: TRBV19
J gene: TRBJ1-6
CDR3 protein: CASSTRVSPLHF

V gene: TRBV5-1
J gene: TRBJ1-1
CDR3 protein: CASRKGGGTNTEAFF

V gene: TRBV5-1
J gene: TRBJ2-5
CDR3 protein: CASSFSAQETQYF

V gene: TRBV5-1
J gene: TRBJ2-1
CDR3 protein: CASSLGAYNEQFF

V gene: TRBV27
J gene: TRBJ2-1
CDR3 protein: CASSLWAWSEQFF

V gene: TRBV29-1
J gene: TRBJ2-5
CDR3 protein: CSVAGTSGSGETQYF

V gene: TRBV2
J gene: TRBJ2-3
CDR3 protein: CASHSQGTDTQYF

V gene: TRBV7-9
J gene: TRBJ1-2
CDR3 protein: CASSLGGGINYGYPF

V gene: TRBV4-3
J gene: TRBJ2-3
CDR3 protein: CASSQQGTGTDTQYF

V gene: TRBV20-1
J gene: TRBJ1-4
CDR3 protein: CSAGTEDEKLFF

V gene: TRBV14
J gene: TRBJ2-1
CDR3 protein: CASSQGTSGKSYTEQFF

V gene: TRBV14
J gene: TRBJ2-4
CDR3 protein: CASSPTSQGARNIQYF

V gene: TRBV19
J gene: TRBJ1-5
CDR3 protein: CASSIMRGNQPQHF

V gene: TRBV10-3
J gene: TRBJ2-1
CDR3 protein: CAISQDRDSSPNEQFF

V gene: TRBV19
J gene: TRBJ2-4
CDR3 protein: CASSIGGAKNIQYF

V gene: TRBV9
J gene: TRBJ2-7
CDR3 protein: CASSFSHGGGYEQYF

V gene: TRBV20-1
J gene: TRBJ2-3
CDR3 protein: CSARNPGLETTDTQYF

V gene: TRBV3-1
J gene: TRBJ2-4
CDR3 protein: CASSPGQGRGAKNIQYF

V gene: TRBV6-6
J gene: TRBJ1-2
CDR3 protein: CASSRGQLANYGYTF

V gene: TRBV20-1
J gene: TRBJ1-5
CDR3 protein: CSATGRPNQPQHF

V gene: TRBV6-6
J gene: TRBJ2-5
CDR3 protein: CASSSPVRLGRETQYF

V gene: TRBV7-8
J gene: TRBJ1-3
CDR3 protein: CASSYATGNSGNTIYF

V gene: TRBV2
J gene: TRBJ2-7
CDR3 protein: CASSSDRSYEQYF

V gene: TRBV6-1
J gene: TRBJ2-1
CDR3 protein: CASSEGFSGQGYEQFF

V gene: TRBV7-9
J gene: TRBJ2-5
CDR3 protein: CASSDRDSQETQYF

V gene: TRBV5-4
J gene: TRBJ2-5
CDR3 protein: CASSHRATQETQYF

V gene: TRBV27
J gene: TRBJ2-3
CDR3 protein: CASSLDRESTDTQYF

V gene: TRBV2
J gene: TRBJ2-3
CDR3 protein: CASSAGTGGPDTQYF